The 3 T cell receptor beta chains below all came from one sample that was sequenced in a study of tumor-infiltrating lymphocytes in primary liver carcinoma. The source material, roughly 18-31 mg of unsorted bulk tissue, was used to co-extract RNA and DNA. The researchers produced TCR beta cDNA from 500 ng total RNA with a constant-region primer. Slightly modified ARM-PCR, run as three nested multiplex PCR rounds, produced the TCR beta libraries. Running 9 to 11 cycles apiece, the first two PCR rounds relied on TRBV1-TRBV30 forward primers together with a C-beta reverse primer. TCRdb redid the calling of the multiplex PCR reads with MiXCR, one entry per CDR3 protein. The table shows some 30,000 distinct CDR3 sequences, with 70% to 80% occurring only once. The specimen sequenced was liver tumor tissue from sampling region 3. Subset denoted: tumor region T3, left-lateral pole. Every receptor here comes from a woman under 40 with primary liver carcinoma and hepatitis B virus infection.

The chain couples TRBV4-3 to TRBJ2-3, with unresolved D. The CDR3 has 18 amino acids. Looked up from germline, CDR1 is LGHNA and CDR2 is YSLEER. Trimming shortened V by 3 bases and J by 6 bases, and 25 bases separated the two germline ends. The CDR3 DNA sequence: TGCGCCAGCAGCCAGTCGGTCTGGCTAGGTGATTCCGACGATACGCAGTATTTT. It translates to CASSQSVWLGDSDDTQYF.

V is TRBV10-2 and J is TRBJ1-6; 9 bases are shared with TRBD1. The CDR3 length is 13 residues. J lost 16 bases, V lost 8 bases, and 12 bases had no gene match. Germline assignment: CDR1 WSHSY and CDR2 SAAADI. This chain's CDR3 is CASSLGQGLPLHF. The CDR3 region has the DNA TGCGCCAGCTCTCTGGGACAGGGCTTACCTCTCCACTTT.

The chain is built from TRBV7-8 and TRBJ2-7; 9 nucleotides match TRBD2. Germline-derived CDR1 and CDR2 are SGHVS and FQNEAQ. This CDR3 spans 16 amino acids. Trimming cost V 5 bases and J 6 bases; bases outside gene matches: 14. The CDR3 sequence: CASSPLLAGESLEQYF. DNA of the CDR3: TGTGCCAGCAGCCCATTACTAGCGGGTGAAAGCCTCGAGCAGTACTTC.